Sequencing of this TCR beta chain was carried out in a study of CD8+CD57+ T cells in acquired aplastic anemia. Broader study findings: Fewer than 35 CD8+ CDR3 sequences occurred in both the patients and the controls. For CD8+ Simpson's diversity, patients and controls showed no significant difference.

About this clonotype: Its specificity is unknown.

Profiles of TCR beta VDJ and CDR3 were generated from a genomic DNA template. TCRdb re-derived calls from the reads in MiXCR, one entry per CDR3 protein. In the table there are 150,000 to 200,000 distinct CDR3 sequences, about 50% of which are singletons. By flow cytometry, patients selected for sequencing had shown an expansion of CD8+CD57+ cells. Severe acquired aplastic anemia affected all patients. V lost 7 bases to trimming and J lost 4 bases; unmatched junction nucleotides: 6. Looked up from germline, CDR1 is SNHLY and CDR2 is FYNNEI. The CDR3 totals 13 residues. This sequence originates from a human donor with aplastic anemia. This chain connects TRBV2 to TRBJ2-5; 7 bases align to TRBD1. Material for sequencing was sorted CD4+, CD8+, or CD8+CD57+ T cells (not recorded which) from PBMCs. The CDR3 is CASTGTERETQYF. CDR3 coding DNA: TGTGCCAGCACCGGGACAGAACGAGAGACCCAGTACTTC. The entire variable domain, with the rest obtained from reference TRBV2 and TRBJ2-5, is as follows: EPEVTQTPSHQVTQMGQEVILRCVPISNHLYFYWYRQILGQKVEFLVSFYNNEISEKSEIFDDQFSVERPDGSNFTLKIRSTKLEDSAMYFCASTGTERETQYFGPGTRLLVL.